Listed below are T cell receptor beta chains from one sample, sequenced in a study of beta chain features in type 1 diabetes. Libraries were prepared by immunoSEQ multiplex PCR; TCRdb keeps only in-frame clonotypes and omits some of them. The table records about 140,000 clones, 9% to 10% of them present only once. The sequenced sample was central memory CD4+ T cells from blood. These TCRs come from a woman aged 40 to 50 in good health. Each CDR3 is given without its conserved first and last residue. The order of the fields is D gene, V gene, J gene, CDR3 protein. A D gene is named only where the DNA matches it firmly.

d_call: TRBD1; v_call: TRBV5-1; j_call: TRBJ1-2; cdr3_aa: ASSLDRGWDYGYT
d_call: .; v_call: TRBV5-1; j_call: TRBJ2-3; cdr3_aa: ASTVSAGTSTDTQY
d_call: .; v_call: TRBV6-6; j_call: TRBJ1-1; cdr3_aa: ASSYPEGAEAF
d_call: .; v_call: TRBV7-9; j_call: TRBJ1-1; cdr3_aa: ASQKDSLNTEAF
d_call: TRBD1; v_call: TRBV10-1; j_call: TRBJ2-3; cdr3_aa: ASSEPRDRADTQY
d_call: TRBD2; v_call: TRBV2; j_call: TRBJ2-1; cdr3_aa: ASKSGGPYNEQF
d_call: .; v_call: TRBV10-2; j_call: TRBJ2-7; cdr3_aa: ASSANYEQY
d_call: TRBD1; v_call: TRBV4-1; j_call: TRBJ1-5; cdr3_aa: ASSQGQGASNQPQH
d_call: .; v_call: TRBV6-1; j_call: TRBJ2-7; cdr3_aa: ASSEATAGYEQY
d_call: TRBD1; v_call: TRBV19; j_call: TRBJ1-1; cdr3_aa: ASSPQTGAPF
d_call: .; v_call: TRBV11-2; j_call: TRBJ1-1; cdr3_aa: ASRPRGTEAF
d_call: TRBD2; v_call: TRBV19; j_call: TRBJ2-2; cdr3_aa: ASSMGLEAGELF
d_call: TRBD1; v_call: TRBV6-4; j_call: TRBJ1-2; cdr3_aa: ASRGGQEANYGYT
d_call: .; v_call: TRBV19; j_call: TRBJ1-4; cdr3_aa: ASSRQEQSEKLF
d_call: .; v_call: TRBV7-2; j_call: TRBJ2-7; cdr3_aa: ASAALVGTSHEQY
d_call: .; v_call: TRBV11-2; j_call: TRBJ1-2; cdr3_aa: ASSLSAGGGVGYT
d_call: .; v_call: TRBV4-1; j_call: TRBJ2-5; cdr3_aa: ASSRELQETQY
d_call: .; v_call: TRBV18; j_call: TRBJ2-1; cdr3_aa: ASSRGRVNEQF
d_call: .; v_call: TRBV7-8; j_call: TRBJ2-1; cdr3_aa: ASSFLGGSGGGEQF
d_call: TRBD1; v_call: TRBV6-5; j_call: TRBJ2-7; cdr3_aa: ASKGRSTGDDEQY
d_call: TRBD2; v_call: TRBV9; j_call: TRBJ2-3; cdr3_aa: ASSVATKRGGLDTQY
d_call: TRBD1; v_call: TRBV7-9; j_call: TRBJ2-1; cdr3_aa: ASSGRQGRKF
d_call: TRBD2; v_call: TRBV14; j_call: TRBJ2-3; cdr3_aa: ASSRLGDYSPDTQY
d_call: TRBD2; v_call: TRBV11-2; j_call: TRBJ2-2; cdr3_aa: ASSFDGGANTGELF
d_call: TRBD1; v_call: TRBV7-2; j_call: TRBJ1-1; cdr3_aa: ASSLGGPGTVPTEAF
d_call: .; v_call: TRBV7-8; j_call: TRBJ1-5; cdr3_aa: ASSFDSDQPQH
d_call: TRBD1; v_call: TRBV5-1; j_call: TRBJ2-5; cdr3_aa: ASSLGGQVGQETQY
d_call: .; v_call: TRBV10-3; j_call: TRBJ2-2; cdr3_aa: AIATGSSNTGELF
d_call: .; v_call: TRBV7-6; j_call: TRBJ2-1; cdr3_aa: ASSPLGGASYNEQF
d_call: .; v_call: TRBV29-1; j_call: TRBJ1-1; cdr3_aa: SVDGQVNTEAF
d_call: TRBD2; v_call: TRBV9; j_call: TRBJ2-5; cdr3_aa: ASSVGGRVGETQY
d_call: .; v_call: TRBV29-1; j_call: TRBJ2-1; cdr3_aa: SVERTVEQF
d_call: .; v_call: TRBV5-1; j_call: TRBJ1-1; cdr3_aa: ASSLMAGADTEAF
d_call: .; v_call: TRBV28; j_call: TRBJ2-5; cdr3_aa: ASSSSGKQTQY
d_call: .; v_call: TRBV27; j_call: TRBJ2-4; cdr3_aa: ASSSGVATRVQY
d_call: .; v_call: TRBV14; j_call: TRBJ1-2; cdr3_aa: ASSRSRAAGYT
d_call: .; v_call: TRBV7-2; j_call: TRBJ2-5; cdr3_aa: ASSSGSFETQY
d_call: .; v_call: TRBV6-1; j_call: TRBJ2-3; cdr3_aa: ASSEPRLSTDTQY
d_call: TRBD1; v_call: TRBV6-4; j_call: TRBJ1-3; cdr3_aa: ASSDRKGQFSGNTIY
d_call: TRBD2; v_call: TRBV6-1; j_call: TRBJ2-3; cdr3_aa: ASSGGTGGAGHRRDTQY
d_call: TRBD1; v_call: TRBV19; j_call: TRBJ2-7; cdr3_aa: ASSTDRGYEQY
d_call: TRBD1; v_call: TRBV18; j_call: TRBJ1-5; cdr3_aa: ASSRNRGSNQPQH
d_call: TRBD1; v_call: TRBV19; j_call: TRBJ2-7; cdr3_aa: ASSSADHRGDYEQY
d_call: TRBD1; v_call: TRBV2; j_call: TRBJ2-7; cdr3_aa: ASSGQGLQEQY
d_call: TRBD1; v_call: TRBV15; j_call: TRBJ2-5; cdr3_aa: ATSTSSGTGEETQY
d_call: .; v_call: TRBV2; j_call: TRBJ2-7; cdr3_aa: ASSEQGSNEQY
d_call: .; v_call: TRBV14; j_call: TRBJ1-1; cdr3_aa: ASSPRVDLGPEAF
d_call: TRBD2; v_call: TRBV15; j_call: TRBJ2-5; cdr3_aa: ATSRATSGGAETQY
d_call: .; v_call: TRBV11-2; j_call: TRBJ2-7; cdr3_aa: ASSLSFGGRSEFSYEQY